The TCR beta chain described here comes from a study of blood T cell repertoires in COVID-19 (TCRdb year 2020). Looking at the study overall: The collaborator samples originated in the United States, Italy and Spain and spanned the acute and convalescent phases of COVID-19. The sample metadata nearly always contained a de-identified subject ID, COVID-19 status, age in years and sex. Subjects who had been exposed to COVID-19, were actively infected with it, or had recovered from it provided the deeply sampled blood TCRbeta repertoires that made up the dataset. The prospective study material was composed of cDNA or gDNA derived from T cells, B-cell-depleted T cells, or PBMCs. The repertoires were made available in a free public database intended to serve as a resource for research on the immune response to SARS-CoV-2. Where available, HLA class I and class II types were obtained from metadata supplied by the sample provider rather than from assay-based typing. The samples were drawn from the first 160 participants of the ongoing ImmuneRACE study and from more than 1,000 subjects provided by 6 global collaborators. Broad study findings and their caveats: How much clinical and demographic metadata was included differed by source and by participant, and the metadata was provided uncurated.

Details on this clone: Its binding antigen is unknown. No clone much larger than this one lies a single base away; base qualities are absent. Within the sample, other DNA sequences also encode this same CDR3.

Based on the germline V gene (reference sequence), the CDR1 and CDR2 sequences are LNHDA and SQIVND. Compared with germline, V lacks 3 bases and J lacks 6 bases; bases without a gene match: 4. CDR3 length: 14 amino acids, cysteine to phenylalanine. Only CDR3 DNA is held: 42 bases, read in frame from base 1. In the prospective study, participants were about 18 to 95 years old, resided in approximately 25 geographic areas of the United States, and were enrolled through a virtual design. In the prospective study, participants were assigned to cohorts based on the clinical history participants reported in a screening survey and a study questionnaire. In the prospective study, mobile phlebotomists collected whole blood, serum and a nasopharyngeal or oropharyngeal swab from each participant. Additional blood draws and questionnaires over an approximately 2-month period could optionally be provided by prospective study participants. Blood samples from the prospective study were shipped frozen or at room temperature prior to DNA extraction.

The immunoSEQ Assay, a bias-controlled multiplex PCR, was used to amplify TCRbeta CDR3 regions from genomic DNA. In the paper's pipeline: Nucleated cell counts per sample were estimated from amplification of reference gene primers within the assay. To quantify the absolute abundance of each unique TCRbeta CDR3 rearrangement, sequence reads were collapsed and filtered. For each sample, productive Simpson clonality was calculated by taking the square root of Simpson's diversity index across productive rearrangements. TCRdb retrieved this table from immuneACCESS and kept in-frame rearrangements only. Not all clones are present; in checked studies, unresolved V genes account for under half, and no reason is known for the remainder. V and J calls and clone size are those listed in that table; D and trimming were worked out from the DNA. This sample lists about 270,000 clones; 65% to 90% were detected once. The biggest ten clones account for around 10% of the sample.

Specimen: PBMCs or T cells enriched from blood (not recorded which). This chain is built from TRBV19 and TRBJ1-5; 8 central bases correspond to TRBD1. The sequence derives from a woman in her forties or fifties with acute COVID-19. For the CDR3, the sequence is CASSIRTGSQPQHF. Here is the DNA: TGTGCCAGTAGTATCCGGACAGGGAGTCAGCCCCAGCATTTT.